A selection of T cell receptor beta chains follows, all from one sample in a study of beta chain features in type 1 diabetes. The table came from immunoSEQ multiplex PCR; TCRdb's copy has only in-frame clones and leaves some out. The repertoire has under 400,000 clones, 14% of them found once; the top ten carry roughly 7%. The sequenced sample was central memory CD4+ T cells from blood. These receptors came from a man younger than 40 in good health. CDR3s include the opening cysteine and the closing phenylalanine or tryptophan.

j_call: TRBJ2-1; v_call: TRBV4-1; cdr3_aa: CASSLSGTSGGSNEQFF
j_call: TRBJ1-3; v_call: TRBV19; cdr3_aa: CASSTGNTIYF
j_call: TRBJ1-3; v_call: TRBV13; cdr3_aa: CASSEAEYSGNTIYF
j_call: TRBJ2-7; v_call: TRBV19; cdr3_aa: CASSVRVSPYEQYF
j_call: TRBJ1-5; v_call: TRBV5-5; cdr3_aa: CASSLGQDNQPQHF
j_call: TRBJ2-2; v_call: TRBV5-1; cdr3_aa: CASSASGVTGTGELFF
j_call: TRBJ2-3; v_call: TRBV7-8; cdr3_aa: CASTRETSTDTQYF
j_call: TRBJ2-4; v_call: TRBV9; cdr3_aa: CASSVELRADKNIQYF
j_call: TRBJ2-2; v_call: TRBV7-2; cdr3_aa: CASSPGGRGELFF
j_call: TRBJ2-3; v_call: TRBV30; cdr3_aa: CAWSPREDTQYF
j_call: TRBJ2-3; v_call: TRBV18; cdr3_aa: CASSPTRAEAQYF
j_call: TRBJ2-4; v_call: TRBV19; cdr3_aa: CASSTAGGGNIQYF
j_call: TRBJ2-5; v_call: TRBV6-4; cdr3_aa: CASSKSEETQYF
j_call: TRBJ2-5; v_call: TRBV7-9; cdr3_aa: CASSLQPGLAGVEQETQYF